What follows are 31 T cell receptor beta chains derived from one specimen sequenced in a study of blood T cell repertoires in COVID-19. TCRdb's table, derived via immunoSEQ multiplex PCR, lists solely in-frame clones and lacks some. The data show 300,000 to 450,000 clones, 70% to 90% seen once. Material for sequencing was PBMCs or T cells enriched from blood (not recorded which). Every receptor here comes from a woman aged 18-35 years who had recovered from COVID-19.

This rearrangement joins TRBV5-6 to TRBJ2-7; the D gene is possibly TRBD2 (6 bases). The CDR3 consists of 14 residues. Germline CDR1 reads SGHDT; CDR2 reads YYEEEE. V lost 2 bases and J 5 bases, leaving 14 bases between the germline ends. The CDR3 here is CASSFPGRSDEQYF. The CDR3 DNA sequence: TGTGCCAGCAGCTTCCCAGGGAGGTCGGACGAGCAGTACTTC.

The gene calls are TRBV19 and TRBJ1-2, with D uncertain. Germline assignment: CDR1 LNHDA and CDR2 SQIVND (reference sequence). Between the trimmed V and J ends, which lost 4 bases and 1 base, there was a span of 13 bases. There are 15 residues in the CDR3. Written as DNA, the CDR3 is TGTGCCAGTAGTAGTAGGCAGGCTCTTAACTATGGCTACACCTTC. Amino acid sequence: CASSSRQALNYGYTF.

The V gene is TRBV7-9, the J gene TRBJ1-4; tentatively, D is TRBD1 (6 bases). There are 14 residues in the CDR3. Between the trimmed V and J ends, which lost 5 bases and 3 bases, there was a span of 10 bases. From germline, CDR1 is SEHNR and CDR2 FQNEAQ (reference sequence). CDR3 DNA: TGTGCCAGCAGCCGAAGGACAGCTAATGAAAAACTGTTTTTT. Translation gives CASSRRTANEKLFF. Together with reference TRBV7-9 and TRBJ1-4, the CDR3 gives the full variable domain: DTGVSQNPRHKITKRGQNVTFRCDPISEHNRLYWYRQTLGQGPEFLTYFQNEAQLEKSRLLSDRFSAERPKGSFSTLEIQRTEQGDSAMYLCASSRRTANEKLFFGSGTQLSVL.

The chain uses TRBV5-5 and TRBJ1-2; unclear D gene. V gave up 0 bases and J gave up 5 bases, with 8 bases separating them. This CDR3 has 13 amino acids. CDR1 is SGHKS, CDR2 YYEKEE, per germline (reference sequence). The CDR3 nucleotides read TGTGCCAGCAGCTTGGATACCAGTTATGGCTACACCTTC. It encodes CASSLDTSYGYTF.

The chain employs TRBV19 and TRBJ1-2, with unresolved D. The CDR3 length is 17 residues. Between the trimmed V and J ends, which lost 3 bases and 8 bases, there was a span of 25 bases. Germline CDR1 LNHDA, CDR2 SQIVND (reference sequence). CDR3 sequence reads: CASSIELRSIGSDGYTF. In DNA form, the CDR3 reads TGTGCCAGTAGTATCGAATTAAGGTCTATAGGGAGCGACGGCTACACCTTC.

The rearrangement links TRBV4-3 to TRBJ2-1; D gene unclear. Germline assignment: CDR1 LGHNA and CDR2 YSLEER. The CDR3 runs 13 residues. Between the trimmed V and J ends, which lost 2 bases and 5 bases, there was a span of 7 bases. The CDR3 DNA follows: TGCGCCAGCAGCCAATCTCTCCACAATGAGCAGTTCTTC. Translated: CASSQSLHNEQFF.

V and J are TRBV7-9 and TRBJ1-3; tentative D call: TRBD1 (6 bases). CDR3 length: 16 residues. Trimming took off 5 bases at V and 0 bases at J, with 14 bases between the two ends. CDR1 is SEHNR, CDR2 FQNEAQ, per germline (reference sequence). CDR3 bases: TGTGCCAGCAGCCCCCGGGGGGCTTCCTCTGGAAACACCATATATTTT. Residues: CASSPRGASSGNTIYF.

The chain joins TRBV7-9 to TRBJ2-1; 8 bases map to TRBD1. The CDR3 totals 16 residues. Trimming cost V 0 bases and J 7 bases; bases outside gene matches: 8. CDR1 is SEHNR and CDR2 is FQNEAQ in the germline V gene (reference sequence). The CDR3 coding sequence is TGTGCCAGCAGCTTAGCTGGCAGGGGGCCGCGTAATGAGCAGTTCTTC. Translation: CASSLAGRGPRNEQFF. Together with reference TRBV7-9 and TRBJ2-1, the CDR3 gives the full variable domain: DTGVSQNPRHKITKRGQNVTFRCDPISEHNRLYWYRQTLGQGPEFLTYFQNEAQLEKSRLLSDRFSAERPKGSFSTLEIQRTEQGDSAMYLCASSLAGRGPRNEQFFGPGTRLTVL.

This clone was counted between two and nine times. This chain uses TRBV27 with TRBJ1-5, with a weak D call TRBD1 (6 bases). Germline V CDR1 and CDR2: MNHEY, SMNVEV (reference sequence). The CDR3 is 13 residues long. V lost 3 bases to trimming and J lost 5 bases, with 8 bases between them. The CDR3 reads CASSLKGDQPQHF. The CDR3 nucleotides are TGTGCCAGCAGTTTGAAGGGGGATCAGCCCCAGCATTTT.

This clone appeared a single time. The chain joins TRBV6-5 to TRBJ1-2; 7 bases map to TRBD1. Germline V gene data show CDR1 as MNHEY and CDR2 as SVGAGI. The V and J ends lost 5 bases and 4 bases, in that order; junction bases with no gene match: 10. The CDR3 extends over 15 amino acids. Here the CDR3 reads CASSRGTVKGYGYTF. The CDR3 DNA is TGTGCCAGCAGTCGGGGGACAGTTAAGGGCTATGGCTACACCTTC.

The chain combines TRBV12-2 with TRBJ2-7; the D call TRBD1 from the table was never checked on the DNA. TRBV12-2 counts as a pseudogene. CDR3 length equals 15 residues. The CDR3 loop is CASRLRQGIWNEQYF. Here the CDR3 DNA reads TGTGCAAGTCGCTTAAGACAGGGGATTTGGAACGAGCAGTACTTC.

This chain links TRBV6-1 with TRBJ2-2, with 7 bases identical to TRBD2. Germline values: CDR1 MNHNS, CDR2 SASEGT. Trimming took 1 base from V and 6 from J; bases not matched to a gene: 11. CDR3 length: 17 amino acids. The CDR3 sequence is CASSEGEGSPLPGELFF. CDR3 bases: TGTGCCAGCAGTGAAGGGGAGGGGTCTCCCCTTCCCGGGGAGCTGTTTTTT.

The chain has TRBV19 and TRBJ1-1; 10 bases map to TRBD1. Germline V CDR1 and CDR2: LNHDA, SQIVND (reference sequence). The CDR3 extends over 14 amino acids. Trimming cost V 5 bases and J 4 bases; bases outside gene matches: 4. The CDR3 DNA is TGTGCCAGTAGTGTTGACAGGGGGCTCACTGAAGCTTTCTTT. It encodes CASSVDRGLTEAFF.

This clone was seen only once. The chain recombines TRBV10-3 with TRBJ2-2; the D gene is possibly TRBD2 (5 bases). Between the trimmed V and J ends, which lost 2 bases and 4 bases, there was a span of 17 bases. There are 17 residues in the CDR3. Germline CDR1 ENHRY, CDR2 SYGVKD. CDR3 protein: CAISEGGSVVFTGELFF. CDR3 coding DNA: TGTGCCATCAGTGAGGGCGGGTCGGTAGTATTCACCGGGGAGCTGTTTTTT.

The rearrangement uses TRBV6-5 and TRBJ1-6; possible D gene TRBD1, 6 bases. Trimming pared 6 bases from V and 4 bases from J, leaving 13 bases between. From germline, CDR1 is MNHEY and CDR2 SVGAGI. The CDR3 is 15 residues long. The CDR3 coding sequence is TGTGCCAGCAGGCTACAGGGCCAGTATAATTCACCCCTCCACTTT. It is translated as CASRLQGQYNSPLHF.

V usage is TRBV19 and J usage is TRBJ2-7, with TRBD2 matching over 8 bases. CDR1 is LNHDA, CDR2 SQIVND, per germline (reference sequence). The J segment lost 4 bases and the V segment lost 6 bases, leaving 8 bases of the junction unmatched. The CDR3 is made up of 14 amino acids. The CDR3 nucleotides are TGTGCCAGTAGCCGACGGGGGGGTGGTTACGAGCAGTACTTC. It yields the protein CASSRRGGGYEQYF.

The rearrangement joins TRBV28 to TRBJ1-4; D may be TRBD1 (5 bases). V was cut by 0 bases and J by 5 bases, with 7 bases left in between. The CDR3 is made up of 14 amino acids. Germline V gene lookup returns CDR1 MDHEN and CDR2 SYDVKM. The CDR3 DNA sequence: TGTGCCAGCAGTTTATGGCGGGACAATGAAAAACTGTTTTTT. As protein: CASSLWRDNEKLFF.

J is TRBJ1-1 and V is TRBV18; 11 bases fit TRBD1. V gave up 4 bases and J gave up 0 bases; unmatched junction bases: 4. The CDR3 is 16 residues long. Germline V gene lookup returns CDR1 KGHSH and CDR2 LQKENI. The CDR3 sequence is CASSRDRGILNTEAFF. CDR3 in DNA: TGTGCCAGCTCACGGGACAGGGGGATACTGAACACTGAAGCTTTCTTT.

The chain combines TRBV10-1 with TRBJ1-4, with D possibly matching TRBD1 (6 bases). Germline lookup yields CDR1 WNHNN and CDR2 SYGVQD (reference sequence). The CDR3 contains 14 residues. V dropped 4 bases and J dropped 6 bases, with 12 bases sitting between them. CDR3 coding DNA: TGCGCCAGCAGTGCAGATTACAGGGATGAAAAACTGTTTTTT. It codes for CASSADYRDEKLFF.

The chain is built from TRBV7-9 and TRBJ1-1, with TRBD1 matching over 9 bases. The V segment lost 5 bases and the J segment 4 bases; nucleotides outside the gene matches: 11. This CDR3 comprises 16 residues. Germline-derived CDR1 and CDR2 are SEHNR and FQNEAQ (reference sequence). CDR3 in amino acids: CASSRQGGIGSTEAFF. In DNA form, the CDR3 reads TGTGCCAGCAGCCGACAGGGGGGAATAGGAAGCACTGAAGCTTTCTTT.

The CDR3 coding sequence is TGTGCCAGCAGCGTAGGCAGACTAGCTGAGACCCAGTACTTC. It is translated as CASSVGRLAETQYF. The chain recombines TRBV9 with TRBJ2-5, with TRBD2 matching over 7 bases. The germline gives CDR1 SGDLS, CDR2 YYNGEE. The junction had 4 bases not matched to a gene; V was cut back by 0 bases and J by 5 bases. The CDR3 loop spans 14 amino acids.

The CDR3 here is CASSDNVLRYEQYF. The DNA for the CDR3 is TGTGCCAGCAGTGATAATGTTCTCAGATACGAGCAGTACTTC. This chain connects TRBV2 to TRBJ2-7; D is undetermined. Germline V lookup: CDR1 SNHLY, CDR2 FYNNEI. The CDR3 has 14 amino acids. V lost 3 bases, J lost 4 bases, and 13 bases lay in between.

The V and J genes are TRBV7-2 and TRBJ1-2; a weak D match, TRBD1 (6 bases). The CDR3 runs to 17 residues. Germline V lookup: CDR1 SGHTA, CDR2 FQGNSA. Trimming left V 2 bases short and J 1 base short, with 17 bases between. The CDR3 loop reads CASSLRGSRRVNYGYTF. The CDR3 nucleotides read TGTGCCAGCAGCTTAAGGGGGTCTAGAAGGGTTAACTATGGCTACACCTTC.

The rearrangement joins TRBV9 to TRBJ1-1; 9 bases agree with TRBD1. From germline, CDR1 is SGDLS and CDR2 YYNGEE. The CDR3 totals 15 residues. V gave up 10 bases and J gave up 4 bases; unmatched junction bases: 14. CDR3 DNA: TGTGCCGCGGGAAAAGCCGGGACAGGGTCCACTGAAGCTTTCTTT. Protein: CAAGKAGTGSTEAFF.

The chain recombines TRBV10-3 with TRBJ2-2, with TRBD2 matching over 13 bases. The CDR3 spans 18 residues. V gave up 7 bases and J gave up 0 bases; unmatched junction bases: 8. CDR1 and CDR2 (germline): ENHRY, SYGVKD. The CDR3 loop reads CAITSGLAGEANTGELFF. The CDR3 DNA is TGTGCCATCACGAGCGGACTAGCGGGGGAGGCGAACACCGGGGAGCTGTTTTTT.

The chain uses TRBV6-5 and TRBJ1-6; 9 nucleotides match TRBD1. The V and J ends lost 8 bases and 5 bases, in that order; junction bases with no gene match: 1. This CDR3 is 13 amino acids long. CDR1 and CDR2 from the germline V gene are MNHEY and SVGAGI. The CDR3 DNA sequence: TGTGCCAGCCGGGACAGGGATAATTCACCCCTCCACTTT. Its translation: CASRDRDNSPLHF.

The chain combines TRBV4-3 with TRBJ2-7, with D unresolved. V was clipped by 0 bases and J by 4 bases, with 10 bases between them. The CDR3 length is 14 residues. Per germline, CDR1 LGHNA and CDR2 YSLEER. CDR3 coding DNA: TGCGCCAGCAGCCAAGATTCCGAGTTTTACGAGCAGTACTTC. Its protein product is CASSQDSEFYEQYF.

The chain recombines TRBV12-3 or TRBV12-4 with TRBJ1-2, with 7 bases lining up with TRBD1. The CDR3 is 13 residues long. Losses at the gene ends were 6 bases for V and 6 bases for J; bases not matched to a gene: 7. CDR3 coding DNA: TGTGCCAGCAGCCCGACAGGGTCCAATGGCTACACCTTC. Its translation: CASSPTGSNGYTF.

The V call is TRBV15, the J call TRBJ1-4, with 10 bases identical to TRBD1. J was trimmed by 5 bases and V by 2 bases; bases with no gene match: 5. This CDR3 is 16 amino acids long. Per germline, CDR1 LNHNV and CDR2 YYDKDF (reference sequence). DNA for the CDR3: TGTGCCACCAGCAGACCCGGGACAGGGGAAAATGAAAAACTGTTTTTT. Residues: CATSRPGTGENEKLFF.

This chain joins TRBV7-9 and TRBJ1-3; D is unresolved. Looked up from germline, CDR1 is SEHNR and CDR2 is FQNEAQ (reference sequence). Trimming removed 8 bases from V and 4 bases from J, with 18 bases in between. The CDR3 consists of 15 residues. CDR3: CASASREFNGNTIYF. The CDR3, as DNA: TGTGCCAGCGCCAGTCGGGAGTTTAACGGAAACACCATATATTTT.

This clone was detected once. The chain recombines TRBV30 with TRBJ2-7; D not resolved. The CDR3 has 12 residues. Trimming left V 3 bases short and J 4 bases short, with 10 bases between. From germline, CDR1 is GTSNPN and CDR2 SVGIG (reference sequence). The CDR3 DNA reads as TGTGCCTGGAGGGCAGAAAGATACGAGCAGTACTTC. Amino acids: CAWRAERYEQYF.